The 21 T cell receptor beta chains in this list originate from one sample, sequenced in a study of cytomegalovirus exposure and HLA in healthy donors. Repertoires were generated with immunoSEQ multiplex PCR, while TCRdb's copy carries only in-frame clones and drops some. The table has approximately 160,000 clones, 90% to 97% seen once. The sequencing input was PBMCs. The source of these receptors is a woman under 30 in good health and CMV-seronegative.

The rearrangement links TRBV5-3 to TRBJ2-7; 9 positions match TRBD2. TRBV5-3 is noted as an ORF with a role that remains uncertain. V dropped 1 base and J dropped 2; count of bases not matched to a gene: 7. CDR3 length: 16 residues. CDR3 DNA: TGTGCCAGAAGCTTGTACGGCGGGAGGGCAGCCTACGAGCAGTACTTC. This gives the protein CARSLYGGRAAYEQYF.

The chain combines TRBV5-4 with TRBJ1-2; TRBD1 aligns across 12 bases. This CDR3 region has 16 residues. J gave up 5 bases and V 0 bases, and 5 bases lay outside the gene matches. The germline CDR1 and CDR2 sequences are SGHNT and YYREEE (reference sequence). The CDR3 here is CASSLGGTGGWYGYTF. The CDR3 DNA is TGTGCCAGCAGCTTGGGAGGGACAGGGGGCTGGTATGGCTACACCTTC.

The chain has TRBV19 and TRBJ1-5; D is unclear. CDR1 and CDR2 (germline): LNHDA, SQIVND (reference sequence). The CDR3 has 12 amino acids. V dropped 5 bases and J dropped 5 bases, with 7 bases sitting between them. The DNA for the CDR3 is TGTGCCAGTAGTCCGGTTGATCAGCCCCAGCATTTT. This codes for CASSPVDQPQHF.

The CDR3: CASSTPGPRTGPTNEKLFF. The CDR3 DNA reads as TGTGCCAGCAGCACCCCCGGCCCCCGAACAGGGCCGACTAATGAAAAACTGTTTTTT. This chain uses TRBV11-3 with TRBJ1-4; weak D call: TRBD1 (6 bases). Germline loops: CDR1 SGHNT, CDR2 YENEEA. This CDR3 is 19 amino acids long. Trimming removed 5 bases from V and 2 bases from J, with 24 bases in between.

J is TRBJ2-7 and V is TRBV15, with 10 nucleotides matching TRBD1. This CDR3 contains 19 residues. The ends lost 0 bases at V and 4 bases at J; junction bases unmatched: 15. Germline V gene sequence: CDR1 LNHNV, CDR2 YYDKDF (reference sequence). The chain's CDR3 is CATSRDPGQGSSGGYEQYF. In DNA, the CDR3 is TGTGCCACCAGCAGAGATCCGGGACAGGGGAGTTCGGGGGGTTACGAGCAGTACTTC.

The chain has TRBV7-3 and TRBJ2-2, with 13 bases lining up with TRBD2. CDR3 length equals 17 residues. Germline V gene sequence: CDR1 SGHTA, CDR2 FQGTGA. The J segment lost 4 bases and the V segment lost 5 bases, leaving 7 bases of the junction unmatched. CDR3 amino acids: CASSPGTSGVITGELFF. For the CDR3, the DNA is TGTGCCAGCAGCCCAGGGACTAGCGGGGTTATCACCGGGGAGCTGTTTTTT.

This chain uses TRBV11-1 with TRBJ2-1; TRBD1 aligns across 8 bases. CDR1 and CDR2 from the germline V gene are SGHAT and FQDESV (reference sequence). The V and J ends lost 4 bases and 8 bases, in that order; junction bases with no gene match: 1. The CDR3 runs to 12 residues. The CDR3 region is CASSSDRDEQFF. CDR3 in DNA: TGTGCCAGCAGCTCGGACAGGGATGAGCAGTTCTTC. The full variable domain, with the rest looked up from reference TRBV11-1 and TRBJ2-1, is EAEVAQSPRYKITEKSQAVAFWCDPISGHATLYWYRQILGQGPELLVQFQDESVVDDSQLPKDRFSAERLKGVDSTLKIQPAELGDSAMYLCASSSDRDEQFFGPGTRLTVL.

The chain employs TRBV30 and TRBJ1-1; a weak D match, TRBD1 (6 bases). The CDR3 totals 15 residues. The V and J ends lost 0 bases and 4 bases respectively, with 15 bases between them. Germline V CDR1 and CDR2: GTSNPN, SVGIG (reference sequence). The CDR3 reads CAWSVTQGFSTEAFF. The CDR3 DNA sequence: TGTGCCTGGAGTGTAACCCAGGGGTTTAGCACTGAAGCTTTCTTT. Supplemented by reference TRBV30 and TRBJ1-1, the full variable domain reads SQTIHQWPATLVQPVGSPLSLECTVEGTSNPNLYWYRQAAGRGLQLLFYSVGIGQISSEVPQNLSASRPQDRQFILSSKKLLLSDSGFYLCAWSVTQGFSTEAFFGQGTRLTVV.

The chain couples TRBV5-1 to TRBJ1-2; D may be TRBD1 (6 bases). CDR1 is SGHRS, CDR2 YFSETQ, per germline. CDR3 size: 14 residues. The V gene lost 3 bases and the J gene lost 1 base, with 10 bases spanning the gap. This CDR3 reads CASSSLQGNYGYTF. The CDR3 DNA is TGCGCCAGCAGCTCCCTACAGGGTAACTATGGCTACACCTTC.

The chain joins TRBV7-2 to TRBJ2-7; 12 positions match TRBD2. Germline trimming cut 0 bases from V and 4 bases from J; bases unmatched to any gene: 10. The germline CDR1 and CDR2 sequences are SGHTA and FQGNSA. The CDR3 is 18 residues long. The CDR3 DNA sequence: TGTGCCAGCAGCTTAGCCCCACTAGCGGGGGGCCCCTTTTACGAGCAGTACTTC. Translation: CASSLAPLAGGPFYEQYF.

This chain joins TRBV6-6 and TRBJ1-4; 9 nucleotides line up with TRBD1. The CDR3 consists of 16 residues. Per germline, CDR1 MNHNY and CDR2 SVGAGI (reference sequence). V was clipped by 5 bases and J by 4 bases; unmatched bases: 8. For the CDR3, the DNA is TGTGCCAGCAGTACCCGACAGGGGGGTGATAATGAAAAACTGTTTTTT. Protein product: CASSTRQGGDNEKLFF.

V and J are TRBV18 and TRBJ2-7; D possibly corresponds to TRBD2 (7 bases). The CDR3 covers 15 residues. V gave up 0 bases and J gave up 7 bases, with 16 bases separating them. Germline V gene lookup returns CDR1 KGHSH and CDR2 LQKENI. CDR3 nucleotides: TGTGCCAGCTCACCACCGGGAGGGGGTTCGGGGGAGCAGTACTTC. Amino acid sequence: CASSPPGGGSGEQYF.

Here the CDR3 reads CASSTLAGAYLPGNEQFF. DNA of the CDR3: TGCGCCAGCAGCACCCTAGCGGGGGCCTACTTACCTGGCAATGAGCAGTTCTTC. The chain links TRBV5-1 to TRBJ2-1, with 10 bases aligning to TRBD2. Germline V lookup: CDR1 SGHRS, CDR2 YFSETQ. The CDR3 has 18 residues. After removal of 4 bases from V and 6 bases from J, the junction contained 16 bases not matched to a gene. Supplemented by reference TRBV5-1 and TRBJ2-1, the full variable domain reads KAGVTQTPRYLIKTRGQQVTLSCSPISGHRSVSWYQQTPGQGLQFLFEYFSETQRNKGNFPGRFSGRQFSNSRSEMNVSTLELGDSALYLCASSTLAGAYLPGNEQFFGPGTRLTVL.

The chain is built from TRBV4-1 and TRBJ1-5; D gene ambiguous. V was clipped by 4 bases and J by 0 bases, with 10 bases between them. This CDR3 contains 15 residues. Germline CDR1 MGHRA, CDR2 YSYEKL. DNA of the CDR3: TGCGCCAGCAGCCCCGACACCGTTAGCAATCAGCCCCAGCATTTT. Residues: CASSPDTVSNQPQHF.

The chain joins TRBV6-5 to TRBJ1-5, with 10 bases lining up with TRBD1. The V gene's germline CDR1 is MNHEY and CDR2 SVGAGI. The CDR3 length is 14 residues. Losses at the gene ends were 6 bases for V and 4 bases for J; bases not matched to a gene: 3. In nucleotides, the CDR3 is TGTGCCAGCAGGAGGACAGGGGGAAATCAGCCCCAGCATTTT. It specifies CASRRTGGNQPQHF.

The CDR3 spells CASSLGVGGTYEQYF. The DNA of the CDR3 is TGCGCCAGCAGCTTGGGGGTGGGCGGGACCTACGAGCAGTACTTC. The gene calls are TRBV5-1 and TRBJ2-7; possible D gene TRBD2, 6 bases. The CDR3 runs 15 residues. The V gene's germline CDR1 is SGHRS and CDR2 YFSETQ. Trimming left V 0 bases short and J 2 bases short, with 12 bases between.

This clone was counted once. The chain joins TRBV4-1 to TRBJ2-3, with TRBD1 as a possible D gene (6 bases). V lost 1 base and J 8 bases, leaving 19 bases between the germline ends. Germline lookup yields CDR1 MGHRA and CDR2 YSYEKL. This CDR3 region has 16 residues. The CDR3 sequence: CASSQVSGAREATQYF. The CDR3 nucleotides read TGCGCCAGCAGCCAAGTCTCAGGGGCGCGTGAGGCTACGCAGTATTTT.

The chain uses TRBV7-9 and TRBJ1-3; D remains unclear. Germline CDR1 SEHNR, CDR2 FQNEAQ (reference sequence). Trimming stripped 2 bases from V and 0 bases from J, with 11 bases between. This CDR3 has 16 residues. CDR3 in amino acids: CASSLSNTDSGNTIYF. In DNA, the CDR3 is TGTGCCAGCAGCTTAAGTAACACAGACTCTGGAAACACCATATATTTT.

The rearrangement links TRBV12-5 to TRBJ1-6; TRBD1 agrees at 11 bases. The J segment lost 9 bases and the V segment lost 4 bases, leaving 8 bases of the junction unmatched. The germline gives CDR1 LGHNT, CDR2 FRNRAP. This CDR3 is built from 16 residues. The CDR3 sequence is CASGWTGGDQFSPLHF. The CDR3 DNA reads TGTGCTAGTGGTTGGACAGGGGGCGATCAATTTTCACCCCTCCACTTT.

The V and J genes are TRBV6-5 and TRBJ1-6; 7 nucleotides align to TRBD1. V lost 2 bases and J lost 10; bases outside the gene matches: 8. Looked up from germline, CDR1 is MNHEY and CDR2 is SVGAGI. The CDR3 spans 15 residues. CDR3 DNA: TGTGCCAGCAGTTACGAGGCAGGGGGGCAATCACCCCTCCACTTT. Protein sequence: CASSYEAGGQSPLHF.

The rearrangement uses TRBV6-5 and TRBJ2-7; 10 bases fit TRBD2. This CDR3 is built from 15 residues. The J segment lost 2 bases and the V segment lost 4 bases, leaving 5 bases of the junction unmatched. Germline CDR1 reads MNHEY; CDR2 reads SVGAGI. CDR3 coding DNA: TGTGCCAGCAGTTTCGTAGCGGGGGGTCCCTACGAGCAGTACTTC. It translates to CASSFVAGGPYEQYF.